These 26 T cell receptor beta chains originate from one sample sequenced in a study of beta chain features in type 1 diabetes. No antigen has been identified for these receptors. Overall study findings and caveats: Across all four CD4+ subsets, people with type 1 diabetes showed modestly shorter TCRB CDR3s.

Sequenced material consisted of expressed TCRB transcripts (all of the isolated RNA was reverse transcribed). The protocol was immunoSEQ multiplex PCR, while the TCRdb copy is restricted to in-frame clones and leaves out a portion. The sample records approximately 260,000 clones, roughly 22% being singletons. Sequencing was done on a sample of naive CD4+ T cells from blood. The receptor set was obtained from a middle-aged woman with type 1 diabetes.

This clone showed up just a few times. This chain joins TRBV2 and TRBJ1-1, with 7 positions matching TRBD1. Germline loops: CDR1 SNHLY, CDR2 FYNNEI. V lost 6 bases to trimming and J lost 4 bases; unmatched junction nucleotides: 5. The CDR3 is made up of 13 amino acids. The chain's CDR3 is CASRDREGTEAFF. CDR3 bases: TGTGCCAGCAGAGACAGGGAAGGCACTGAAGCTTTCTTT.

The chain links TRBV6-6 to TRBJ1-3, with D unclear. V gave up 6 bases and J gave up 0 bases, with 12 bases separating them. CDR3 length: 15 residues. CDR1 is MNHNY and CDR2 is SVGAGI in the germline V gene (reference sequence). CDR3 sequence: CASSPRSDSGNTIYF. In DNA form, the CDR3 reads TGTGCCAGCAGCCCCAGATCCGACTCTGGAAACACCATATATTTT.

The table lists this clone with a few counts. The chain joins TRBV7-2 to TRBJ1-5; 7 positions match TRBD1. Germline V gives CDR1 SGHTA, CDR2 FQGNSA. Trimming took 3 bases from V and 5 from J; bases not matched to a gene: 7. CDR3 length equals 15 residues. CDR3 nucleotides: TGTGCCAGCAGCTTTGCTGGCCAGGGGGATCAGCCCCAGCATTTT. This gives the protein CASSFAGQGDQPQHF.

This clone was recorded a few times. The chain recombines TRBV9 with TRBJ1-1; TRBD1 is a possible D gene (5 bases). V was shortened by 7 bases and J by 3 bases, with 16 bases between the two germline ends. Germline V gene sequence: CDR1 SGDLS, CDR2 YYNGEE. The CDR3 consists of 14 residues. The CDR3 is CASGRGGWDTEAFF. CDR3 nucleotides: TGTGCCAGCGGCCGGGGGGGGTGGGACACTGAAGCTTTCTTT.

There are a few counts of this clone. This sequence joins TRBV28 and TRBJ2-1; D uncertain. The CDR3 has 11 residues. V was trimmed by 2 bases and J by 9 bases, leaving 5 bases between them. The germline V gene has CDR1 MDHEN and CDR2 SYDVKM. The CDR3 nucleotides are TGTGCCAGCAGTTTAGAGGCTGAGCAGTTCTTC. Encoded protein: CASSLEAEQFF.

This clone was recorded once. The genes are TRBV30 and TRBJ1-4; D is possibly TRBD1 (6 bases). V was trimmed by 2 bases and J by 3 bases, leaving 13 bases between them. The germline gives CDR1 GTSNPN, CDR2 SVGIG (reference sequence). This CDR3 spans 15 amino acids. The CDR3 reads CAWSIRGMANEKLFF. DNA of the CDR3: TGTGCCTGGAGTATAAGGGGGATGGCTAATGAAAAACTGTTTTTT.

This clone was seen a few times. V is TRBV5-1 and J is TRBJ1-1; D gene uncertain. Trimming shortened V by 2 bases and J by 4 bases, and 15 bases separated the two germline ends. The V gene's germline CDR1 is SGHRS and CDR2 YFSETQ. The CDR3 consists of 15 residues. The CDR3 here is CASSFESSPGTEAFF. CDR3 coding DNA: TGCGCCAGCAGCTTCGAGTCCAGTCCGGGCACTGAAGCTTTCTTT.

Details on this clone: The sample carries other DNA sequences with the same CDR3. This chain uses TRBV18 with TRBJ1-5, with D uncertain. This CDR3 is 13 amino acids long. V lost 3 bases and J lost 5, with 8 bases in between. Germline V gene data show CDR1 as KGHSH and CDR2 as LQKENI. CDR3 in DNA: TGTGCCAGCTCACCCGGGGAGGATCAGCCCCAGCATTTT. Encoded protein: CASSPGEDQPQHF. Full variable domain (remainder filled in from reference TRBV18 and TRBJ1-5): NAGVMQNPRHLVRRRGQEARLRCSPMKGHSHVYWYRQLPEEGLKFMVYLQKENIIDESGMPKERFSAEFPKEGPSILRIQQVVRGDSAAYFCASSPGEDQPQHFGDGTRLSIL.

There are a few counts of this clone. The chain links TRBV18 to TRBJ2-7, with 10 positions matching TRBD1. CDR3 size: 17 residues. Trimming removed 3 bases from V and 5 bases from J; junction bases left unmatched: 13. In germline, CDR1 is KGHSH, CDR2 LQKENI. CDR3 in amino acids: CASSPQEAGTGDHEQYF. DNA for the CDR3: TGTGCCAGCTCACCTCAGGAGGCGGGGACAGGGGACCACGAGCAGTACTTC.

This sequence joins TRBV11-2 and TRBJ2-3; 7 bases are shared with TRBD1. The junction had 16 bases not matched to a gene; V was cut back by 5 bases and J by 5 bases. Looked up from germline, CDR1 is SGHAT and CDR2 is FQNNGV. This CDR3 has 17 residues. The CDR3 spells CASSLRGEGAMGDTQYF. DNA for the CDR3: TGTGCCAGCAGCCTAAGGGGAGAGGGGGCGATGGGAGATACGCAGTATTTT.

In its sample, this clone was seen once. The V call is TRBV18, the J call TRBJ1-5; 9 bases align to TRBD1. The CDR3 extends over 17 amino acids. Trimming removed 6 bases from V and 0 bases from J; junction bases left unmatched: 9. In germline, CDR1 is KGHSH, CDR2 LQKENI. CDR3 DNA: TGTGCCAGCTCGCTAGGACAGGGGTATTCTAGCAATCAGCCCCAGCATTTT. Translation: CASSLGQGYSSNQPQHF.

This clone was observed a few times. The CDR3 is CATSRGRTEISSYEQYF. CDR3 DNA sequence: TGTGCCACCAGCAGGGGCAGGACAGAGATCTCTTCCTACGAGCAGTACTTC. The chain employs TRBV15 and TRBJ2-7, with D tentatively TRBD1 (6 bases). Germline V CDR1 and CDR2: LNHNV, YYDKDF (reference sequence). V lost 3 bases to trimming and J lost 1 base, with 19 bases between them. CDR3 length: 17 residues. The full variable domain, its missing parts supplied by reference TRBV15 and TRBJ2-7, is DAMVIQNPRYQVTQFGKPVTLSCSQTLNHNVMYWYQQKSSQAPKLLFHYYDKDFNNEADTPDNFQSRRPNTSFCFLDIRSPGLGDTAMYLCATSRGRTEISSYEQYFGPGTRLTVT.

This clone was detected a few times. This chain links TRBV7-2 with TRBJ2-1; D possibly corresponds to TRBD2 (6 bases). The CDR3 spans 17 residues. Trimming shortened V by 4 bases and J by 3 bases, and 19 bases separated the two germline ends. CDR1 SGHTA and CDR2 FQGNSA come from the germline V gene. The CDR3 sequence is CASSYNRGSGVYNEQFF. CDR3 coding DNA: TGTGCCAGCAGCTACAATCGAGGTAGCGGTGTCTACAATGAGCAGTTCTTC.

This sequence joins TRBV7-8 and TRBJ2-5; D possibly corresponds to TRBD1 (6 bases). CDR1 is SGHVS and CDR2 is FQNEAQ in the germline V gene. The CDR3 has 14 residues. V was clipped by 5 bases and J by 5 bases, with 15 bases between them. For the CDR3, the DNA is TGTGCCAGCAGCCATGGTGGACAGACCGAGACCCAGTACTTC. Its translation is CASSHGGQTETQYF.

Only a few counts were recorded for this clone. The chain employs TRBV29-1 and TRBJ1-1; a weak D match, TRBD1 (6 bases). The CDR3 length is 14 residues. V was shortened by 6 bases and J by 5 bases, with 19 bases between the two germline ends. Germline loops: CDR1 SQVTM, CDR2 ANQGSEA. In DNA form, the CDR3 reads TGCAGCGTCTCCCCACAGGGAAGGAGGACTGAAGCTTTCTTT. It is translated as CSVSPQGRRTEAFF.

This clone was observed a few times. J is TRBJ2-1 and V is TRBV6-6, with D unresolved. V was clipped by 2 bases and J by 0 bases, with 8 bases between them. The CDR3 has 15 residues. CDR1 MNHNY and CDR2 SVGAGI come from the germline V gene (reference sequence). CDR3 bases: TGTGCCAGCAGTTACCCTCATAGCTCCTACAATGAGCAGTTCTTC. As protein: CASSYPHSSYNEQFF.

The chain combines TRBV5-1 with TRBJ2-1, with 8 bases identical to TRBD2. Germline lookup yields CDR1 SGHRS and CDR2 YFSETQ. There are 16 residues in the CDR3. V lost 1 base, J lost 1 base, and 4 bases stayed unmatched. The CDR3 DNA reads as TGCGCCAGCAGCTTGACTAGCGGCTATTCCTACAATGAGCAGTTCTTC. Translated, it gives CASSLTSGYSYNEQFF.

Here the CDR3 DNA reads TGTGCCAGCAGCTCACTGACAGGGACCGAGCAGTACTTC. Its protein is CASSSLTGTEQYF. The rearrangement joins TRBV7-9 to TRBJ2-7; 7 bases align to TRBD1. In germline, CDR1 is SEHNR, CDR2 FQNEAQ (reference sequence). The CDR3 extends over 13 amino acids. V was pared by 4 bases and J by 6 bases, with 6 bases of the junction left unmatched.

This rearrangement joins TRBV7-9 to TRBJ1-2, with TRBD1 matching 7 bases. Trimming removed 3 bases from V and 0 bases from J; junction bases left unmatched: 4. The CDR3 has 15 amino acids. Germline V gives CDR1 SEHNR, CDR2 FQNEAQ (reference sequence). The CDR3 is CASSFADRSNYGYTF. For the CDR3, the DNA is TGTGCCAGCAGCTTTGCGGACAGGTCTAACTATGGCTACACCTTC.

The chain uses TRBV5-4 and TRBJ1-5, with D possibly being TRBD1 (5 bases). CDR3 length equals 14 residues. Trimming cost V 0 bases and J 6 bases, with 10 bases left between them. Germline V lookup: CDR1 SGHNT, CDR2 YYREEE (reference sequence). The CDR3: CASSLGGGGQPQHF. DNA for the CDR3: TGTGCCAGCAGCTTGGGGGGCGGGGGTCAGCCCCAGCATTTT.

This clone was counted a few times. This chain links TRBV5-4 with TRBJ2-1, with 7 nucleotides matching TRBD2. V lost 0 bases, J lost 3 bases, and 0 bases stayed unmatched. Germline loops: CDR1 SGHNT, CDR2 YYREEE (reference sequence). There are 14 residues in the CDR3. The CDR3 sequence: CASSLERDYNEQFF. DNA of the CDR3: TGTGCCAGCAGCTTGGAGCGGGACTACAATGAGCAGTTCTTC.

The genes are TRBV5-6 and TRBJ2-7, with 8 bases identical to TRBD1. Germline values: CDR1 SGHDT, CDR2 YYEEEE. The CDR3 contains 15 residues. V dropped 0 bases and J dropped 3; count of bases not matched to a gene: 5. The CDR3 nucleotides read TGTGCCAGCAGCTTGGTGGACAGGGACCTCTACGAGCAGTACTTC. It translates to CASSLVDRDLYEQYF.

This clone was detected only once. The chain uses TRBV30 and TRBJ2-5; TRBD2 agrees at 9 bases. The germline gives CDR1 GTSNPN, CDR2 SVGIG (reference sequence). V lost 2 bases and J lost 2; bases outside the gene matches: 9. CDR3 length: 16 amino acids. The chain's CDR3 is CAWSFSPAGGQETQYF. Written as DNA, the CDR3 is TGTGCCTGGAGTTTCTCGCCAGCGGGAGGTCAAGAGACCCAGTACTTC.

This clone was seen once. The chain links TRBV4-3 to TRBJ1-6; tentative D call: TRBD1 (5 bases). The CDR3 runs 14 residues. From germline, CDR1 is LGHNA and CDR2 YSLEER. V was cut by 4 bases and J by 6 bases, with 10 bases left in between. In DNA, the CDR3 is TGCGCCAGCAGCCTGGGGCCGGTTAATTCACCCCTCCACTTT. Protein product: CASSLGPVNSPLHF.

With regard to this clone: The same CDR3 arises from other DNA sequences in this sample as well. This chain joins TRBV6-6 and TRBJ2-7, with D perhaps TRBD1 (5 bases). The length of the CDR3 is 12 residues. Trimming stripped 6 bases from V and 4 bases from J, with 10 bases between. Germline V gene data show CDR1 as MNHNY and CDR2 as SVGAGI (reference sequence). The CDR3 region has the DNA TGTGCCAGCAGCTCTCAGGGTTACGAGCAGTACTTC. Amino acids: CASSSQGYEQYF.

This chain uses TRBV5-1 with TRBJ2-2; perhaps TRBD1 as D (5 bases). This CDR3 comprises 13 residues. V dropped 2 bases and J dropped 6 bases, with 8 bases sitting between them. CDR1 and CDR2 (germline): SGHRS, YFSETQ. The CDR3 loop reads CASSFSGPGELFF. The CDR3 region has the DNA TGCGCCAGCAGCTTCTCAGGGCCCGGGGAGCTGTTTTTT.